This paragraph reports one TCR beta chain. The entry originates in a study of technical replicates of blood from a handful of donors. Measured with immunoSEQ multiplex PCR; TCRdb has only the in-frame clones, and not every one. Altogether 70,000 to 85,000 clones are present, around 92% being singletons, with the ten largest covering 0.42%. V lost 0 bases and J lost 2, with 11 bases in between. The CDR3 consists of 15 residues. Germline V CDR1 and CDR2: SGDLS, YYNGEE. The origin of this receptor is a human donor in good health. Sequencing was performed on T cells isolated from PBMCs. The V and J genes are TRBV9 and TRBJ1-2; TRBD1 is a possible D gene (5 bases). The DNA of the CDR3 is TGTGCCAGCAGCGTAGGAGACAGCAGAAACTATGGCTACACCTTC. Encoded protein: CASSVGDSRNYGYTF.